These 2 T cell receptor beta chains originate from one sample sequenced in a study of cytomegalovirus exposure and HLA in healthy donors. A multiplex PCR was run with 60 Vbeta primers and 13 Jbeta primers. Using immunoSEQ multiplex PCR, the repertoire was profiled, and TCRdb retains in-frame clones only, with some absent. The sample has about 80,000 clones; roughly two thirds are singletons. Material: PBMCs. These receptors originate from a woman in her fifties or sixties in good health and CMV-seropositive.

The CDR3 DNA is TGTGCCAGCAGTGACCAACTCGGGACAGGCAATCAGCCCCAGCATTTT. Its protein is CASSDQLGTGNQPQHF. The chain combines TRBV6-4 with TRBJ1-5; TRBD1 matches 7 bases. With 2 bases clipped from V and 2 bases from J, the junction kept 6 bases outside the gene matches. CDR1 is MRHNA and CDR2 is SNTAGT in the germline V gene. The CDR3 is 16 amino acids.

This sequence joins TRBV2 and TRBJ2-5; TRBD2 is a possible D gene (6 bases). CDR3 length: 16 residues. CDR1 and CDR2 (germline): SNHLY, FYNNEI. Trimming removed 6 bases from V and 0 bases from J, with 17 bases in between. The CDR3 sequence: CASREDYWRYQETQYF. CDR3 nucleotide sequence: TGTGCCAGCAGGGAGGACTATTGGAGGTACCAAGAGACCCAGTACTTC.